What follows are 30 T cell receptor beta chains derived from one specimen sequenced in a study of Graves' ophthalmopathy and Graves' hyperthyroidism. RNA transcripts were the template, and TCR beta CDR3 regions were amplified from them. HTBI primers served in a first-round RT-PCR, which a second-round multiplex PCR followed. MiXCR, run by TCRdb on the multiplex PCR reads, gives a single entry per CDR3 protein. The profile shows approximately 500,000 distinct CDR3 sequences, approximately 14% of them singletons. The sample was blood. Every receptor here comes from a woman in her thirties with Graves' ophthalmopathy.

This clonotype was picked up many times. V usage is TRBV6-1 and J usage is TRBJ1-3; 8 bases line up with TRBD1. The CDR3 is 15 amino acids. The germline CDR1 and CDR2 sequences are MNHNS and SASEGT. V lost 7 bases to trimming and J lost 4 bases; unmatched junction nucleotides: 9. CDR3 coding DNA: TGTGCCAGCACCATATCGACAGGGGTAGGAAACACCATATATTTT. Its translation: CASTISTGVGNTIYF.

This clonotype was counted many times. The chain links TRBV2 to TRBJ1-2; D call uncertain. This CDR3 region has 11 residues. Germline CDR1 is SNHLY and CDR2 is FYNNEI. The ends were cut back, 1 base at V and 8 bases at J, with 5 bases in the middle. The CDR3 DNA is TGTGCCAGCAGTGAAGACGACGGCTACACCTTC. As protein: CASSEDDGYTF.

At least ten counts were recorded for this clonotype. This chain links TRBV6-5 with TRBJ2-7; D is ambiguous. V lost 2 bases and J 5 bases, leaving 10 bases between the germline ends. Per the germline V gene, CDR1 is MNHEY and CDR2 is SVGAGI. The CDR3 totals 13 residues. The CDR3: CASSYRARDEQYF. The CDR3 nucleotides read TGTGCCAGCAGTTACCGGGCCCGGGACGAGCAGTACTTC.

This clonotype was seen at least ten times. J is TRBJ1-5 and V is TRBV19; D may be TRBD1 (5 bases). Germline assignment: CDR1 LNHDA and CDR2 SQIVND (reference sequence). V was clipped by 4 bases and J by 6 bases, with 19 bases between them. This CDR3 has 16 amino acids. The CDR3 nucleotides read TGTGCCAGTAGTACGACAAGTTGGCAGGGAGGTCAGCCCCAGCATTTT. It specifies CASSTTSWQGGQPQHF.

Many counts were recorded for this clonotype. The J gene is TRBJ2-5, the V gene TRBV5-1, with 8 bases aligning to TRBD2. The length of the CDR3 is 14 residues. V was clipped by 0 bases and J by 5 bases; unmatched bases: 3. Germline-derived CDR1 and CDR2 are SGHRS and YFSETQ. The CDR3 protein is CASSLAGGPETQYF. CDR3 DNA sequence: TGCGCCAGCAGCTTGGCGGGGGGGCCGGAGACCCAGTACTTC.

This clonotype was seen ten or more times. The chain has TRBV6-2 or TRBV6-3 and TRBJ2-2, with 9 bases matching TRBD1. This CDR3 comprises 18 residues. The V segment lost 0 bases and the J segment 8 bases; nucleotides outside the gene matches: 13. The germline gives CDR1 MNHEY, CDR2 SVGEGT. For the CDR3, the DNA is TGTGCCAGCAGTTACTCACCCCCGGGACAGGGCTATCGTGGGGAGCTGTTTTTT. Its protein product is CASSYSPPGQGYRGELFF.

J is TRBJ2-7 and V is TRBV10-3; possible D gene TRBD2, 7 bases. The CDR3 runs 16 residues. In germline, CDR1 is ENHRY, CDR2 SYGVKD. V was clipped by 0 bases and J by 5 bases, with 17 bases between them. CDR3 loop: CAISESERGGVDEQYF. DNA of the CDR3: TGTGCCATCAGTGAGTCGGAAAGGGGGGGAGTGGACGAGCAGTACTTC.

This clonotype was seen repeatedly, ten times or more. V is TRBV11-2 and J is TRBJ1-1, with D unclear. The CDR3 extends over 13 amino acids. Germline V gene data show CDR1 as SGHAT and CDR2 as FQNNGV. Between the trimmed V and J ends, which lost 6 bases and 11 bases, there was a span of 19 bases. The CDR3 protein is CASSFNPSGAAFF. DNA of the CDR3: TGTGCCAGCAGTTTTAACCCATCGGGAGCGGCTTTCTTT.

This clonotype was picked up many times. The V and J genes are TRBV12-3 or TRBV12-4 and TRBJ1-2, with D perhaps TRBD1 (5 bases). The V and J ends lost 2 bases and 4 bases respectively, with 11 bases between them. The CDR3 totals 14 residues. Here the CDR3 reads CASSLSQGGYGYTF. The CDR3 DNA reads as TGTGCCAGCAGTTTATCGCAGGGCGGCTATGGCTACACCTTC.

The rearrangement links TRBV6-2 or TRBV6-3 to TRBJ2-6; D may be TRBD1 or TRBD2 (5 bases each). The CDR3 spans 19 residues. The ends were cut back, 0 bases at V and 0 bases at J, with 15 bases in the middle. The germline gives CDR1 MNHEY, CDR2 SVGEGT. The CDR3 region is CASSYSRGIKGSGANVLTF. The CDR3 nucleotides are TGTGCCAGCAGTTACTCGAGGGGAATCAAGGGCTCTGGGGCCAACGTCCTGACTTTC.

V and J are TRBV7-2 and TRBJ1-5; D uncertain. Trimming removed 4 bases at V and 3 bases at J, with 10 bases between. The germline gives CDR1 SGHTA, CDR2 FQGNSA. This CDR3 spans 14 amino acids. The CDR3 sequence: CASSWGDDNQPQHF. In DNA form, the CDR3 reads TGTGCCAGCAGCTGGGGTGACGACAATCAGCCCCAGCATTTT. The full variable domain, rest sourced from reference TRBV7-2 and TRBJ1-5, is GAGVSQSPSNKVTEKGKDVELRCDPISGHTALYWYRQSLGQGLEFLIYFQGNSAPDKSGLPSDRFSAERTGGSVSTLTIQRTQQEDSAVYLCASSWGDDNQPQHFGDGTRLSIL.

This clonotype has a count of ten or more. The rearrangement uses TRBV28 and TRBJ1-2; no definite D call. The V and J ends lost 4 bases and 0 bases respectively, with 9 bases between them. Germline CDR1 reads MDHEN; CDR2 reads SYDVKM. This CDR3 region has 14 residues. This CDR3 is CASSSSQPNYGYTF. DNA of the CDR3: TGTGCCAGCAGTTCCAGCCAACCTAACTATGGCTACACCTTC.

This clonotype showed up many times. The chain joins TRBV20-1 to TRBJ1-1, with D perhaps TRBD1 (5 bases). This CDR3 is 13 amino acids long. V lost 6 bases to trimming and J lost 0 bases, with 11 bases between them. Germline V lookup: CDR1 DFQATT, CDR2 SNEGSKA (reference sequence). The CDR3 DNA reads TGCAGTGCCAAAGGAGGGGTGAACACTGAAGCTTTCTTT. It encodes CSAKGGVNTEAFF.

This clonotype counts as medium-sized. The chain combines TRBV9 with TRBJ2-5; 12 positions agree with TRBD2. The length of the CDR3 is 15 residues. Looked up from germline, CDR1 is SGDLS and CDR2 is YYNGEE. After removal of 3 bases from V and 3 bases from J, the junction contained 3 bases not matched to a gene. CDR3 DNA: TGTGCCAGCAGCGACCGACTAGCGGGAGAAGAGACCCAGTACTTC. Its protein product is CASSDRLAGEETQYF.

This clonotype was counted at least ten times. One junction end does not reproduce the germline sequence, and a read error may be involved. The chain has TRBV19 and TRBJ1-6; D remains ambiguous. The CDR3 runs to 12 residues. Germline V gives CDR1 LNHDA, CDR2 SQIVND (reference sequence). This chain's CDR3 is CASSTGNSPLHF. DNA for the CDR3: TGTGCCAGCAGTACCGGTAATTCACCCCTCCACTTT.

This clonotype was seen ten or more times. The V gene is TRBV7-9, the J gene TRBJ2-7; D is possibly TRBD1 or TRBD2 (5 bases each). The CDR3 spans 13 residues. CDR1 and CDR2 (germline): SEHNR, FQNEAQ (reference sequence). V dropped 11 bases and J dropped 6 bases, with 20 bases sitting between them. The CDR3 protein is CAASGLEEREQYF. In DNA form, the CDR3 reads TGTGCCGCATCGGGGCTAGAGGAGCGCGAGCAGTACTTC.

This clonotype has ten or more counts. The gene calls are TRBV7-9 and TRBJ2-7, with TRBD1 matching 10 bases. Germline V gene sequence: CDR1 SEHNR, CDR2 FQNEAQ (reference sequence). V shed 5 bases and J 0 bases; nucleotides not matched to a gene: 4. The CDR3 extends over 15 amino acids. CDR3 DNA: TGTGCCAGCAGCCTCCGGACAGGGGGCTCCTACGAGCAGTACTTC. This gives the protein CASSLRTGGSYEQYF.

This clonotype was recorded at least ten times. V usage is TRBV12-3 or TRBV12-4 and J usage is TRBJ1-3; D uncertain. V lost 3 bases to trimming and J lost 6 bases, with 3 bases between them. The CDR3 has 11 residues. The CDR3 loop reads CASSFSNTIYF. The DNA for the CDR3 is TGTGCCAGCAGTTTTTCAAACACCATATATTTT.

In this sample, this clonotype turned up a few times. A much larger clone differs from this one at a single base, so this may be a read error. The genes are TRBV6-1 and TRBJ2-4; unclear D gene. This CDR3 spans 15 amino acids. Germline loops: CDR1 MNHNS, CDR2 SASEGT. The V and J ends lost 1 base and 9 bases respectively, with 16 bases between them. The CDR3 DNA sequence: TGTGCCAGCAGTGAAGTTTATGGACCGAGTTCCATTCAGTACTTC. It translates to CASSEVYGPSSIQYF.

This clonotype was counted at least ten times. The chain links TRBV6-1 to TRBJ1-1; D unresolved. There are 14 residues in the CDR3. Trimming cost V 5 bases and J 2 bases, with 12 bases left between them. In germline, CDR1 is MNHNS, CDR2 SASEGT. DNA of the CDR3: TGTGCCAGCAGTCCCGGACTAGGAAACACTGAAGCTTTCTTT. This encodes CASSPGLGNTEAFF.

This clonotype was recorded a few times. The J gene is TRBJ1-2, the V gene TRBV27; D unresolved. Looked up from germline, CDR1 is MNHEY and CDR2 is SMNVEV (reference sequence). The CDR3 extends over 11 amino acids. Between the trimmed V and J ends, which lost 6 bases and 9 bases, there was a span of 11 bases. CDR3 protein: CASSDGYSYTF. The CDR3 DNA follows: TGTGCCAGCAGCGATGGGTATAGCTACACCTTC.

This chain uses TRBV6-2 or TRBV6-3 with TRBJ1-5; weak D call: TRBD1 (6 bases). CDR1 and CDR2 from the germline V gene are MNHEY and SVGEGT. CDR3 length: 15 amino acids. The ends were cut back, 2 bases at V and 1 base at J, with 9 bases in the middle. The CDR3 reads CASSYEGVSNQPQHF. The DNA for the CDR3 is TGTGCCAGCAGTTACGAGGGGGTAAGCAATCAGCCCCAGCATTTT.

The V and J genes are TRBV7-8 and TRBJ1-4; D is unclear. V was cut by 6 bases and J by 7 bases, with 18 bases left in between. Germline CDR1 SGHVS, CDR2 FQNEAQ. The CDR3 is 15 amino acids. The CDR3 sequence: CASRTSGPPSEKLFF. Here the CDR3 DNA reads TGTGCCAGCAGAACTAGTGGCCCCCCGAGTGAAAAACTGTTTTTT.

The chain combines TRBV28 with TRBJ1-5; possibly TRBD1 for D (6 bases). The CDR3 has 15 amino acids. The V gene's germline CDR1 is MDHEN and CDR2 SYDVKM. V was clipped by 2 bases and J by 6 bases, with 14 bases between them. Here the CDR3 DNA reads TGTGCCAGCAGTTTACGCTTCAGGGGAAGTCAGCCCCAGCATTTT. It is translated as CASSLRFRGSQPQHF. Drawing the rest from reference TRBV28 and TRBJ1-5, the complete variable domain is DVKVTQSSRYLVKRTGEKVFLECVQDMDHENMFWYRQDPGLGLRLIYFSYDVKMKEKGDIPEGYSVSREKKERFSLILESASTNQTSMYLCASSLRFRGSQPQHFGDGTRLSIL.

There are many counts of this clonotype. The chain carries TRBV2 and TRBJ1-2; possible D gene TRBD1, 5 bases. V was trimmed by 7 bases and J by 4 bases, leaving 10 bases between them. CDR1 and CDR2 (germline): SNHLY, FYNNEI. The CDR3 extends over 12 amino acids. CDR3 residues: CASTLGLYGYTF. The CDR3 nucleotides read TGTGCCAGCACTCTGGGGCTCTATGGCTACACCTTC. The variable domain in full, completed from reference TRBV2 and TRBJ1-2, reads EPEVTQTPSHQVTQMGQEVILRCVPISNHLYFYWYRQILGQKVEFLVSFYNNEISEKSEIFDDQFSVERPDGSNFTLKIRSTKLEDSAMYFCASTLGLYGYTFGSGTRLTVV.

In this sample, this clonotype turned up many times. Here the CDR3 DNA reads TGTGCCAGCCCCGGACACGACTATGGCTACACCTTC. It translates to CASPGHDYGYTF. This chain joins TRBV12-3 or TRBV12-4 and TRBJ1-2; possibly TRBD1 for D (5 bases). The CDR3 is 12 residues long. Deletions cut 8 bases from V and 3 bases from J, with 10 bases between.

In DNA form, the CDR3 reads TGCGCCAGCAGCCATGTACTAGCGAGGAGCTCCTACGAGCAGTACTTC. This sequence encodes CASSHVLARSSYEQYF. The chain joins TRBV4-1 to TRBJ2-7, with TRBD2 matching over 7 bases. Germline-derived CDR1 and CDR2 are MGHRA and YSYEKL. The CDR3 contains 16 residues. V was pared by 3 bases and J by 0 bases, with 8 bases of the junction left unmatched.

This clonotype was observed at least ten times. V gene TRBV9 combines with J gene TRBJ1-2; possible D gene TRBD1, 6 bases. Trimming pared 4 bases from V and 4 bases from J, leaving 11 bases between. This CDR3 has 13 amino acids. CDR1 is SGDLS, CDR2 YYNGEE, per germline. The CDR3 coding sequence is TGTGCCAGCAGCACAGGGATGGGCTATGGCTACACCTTC. Protein: CASSTGMGYGYTF.

The sample holds many counts of this clonotype. V gene TRBV20-1 combines with J gene TRBJ2-7; TRBD2 matches 7 bases. J was trimmed by 2 bases and V by 2 bases; bases with no gene match: 9. The CDR3 covers 15 residues. Germline-derived CDR1 and CDR2 are DFQATT and SNEGSKA (reference sequence). The CDR3 DNA sequence: TGCAGTGCTAGATTGGCTAGCGGAATAACCTACGAGCAGTACTTC. Its protein product is CSARLASGITYEQYF.

The CDR3 region has the DNA TGTGCCAGCAGCTTAATAGTGAACACTGAAGCTTTCTTT. This gives the protein CASSLIVNTEAFF. The chain has TRBV11-2 and TRBJ1-1; D unclear. The V end lost 2 bases, the J end lost 0 bases, and 4 bases lay between the germline ends. Germline assignment: CDR1 SGHAT and CDR2 FQNNGV. The CDR3 is made up of 13 amino acids.